This T cell receptor beta chain was found in a study of T cell repertoires in cytomegalovirus infection. Regarding this clonotype: The antigen is undetermined.

The CDR3 contains 17 residues. V was trimmed by 4 bases and J by 0 bases, leaving 16 bases between them. Germline CDR1 SGHNT, CDR2 YYREEE (reference sequence). TCRdb analysed the reads with MiXCR anew, one entry per CDR3 protein. The top ten clones hold around two fifths of a sample with 110,000 or so distinct CDR3 sequences, over 30% of them seen once. This chain links TRBV5-4 with TRBJ2-2; TRBD1 is a possible D gene (5 bases). The sequence was collected from a human donor in good health (CMV status not recorded). Some clones in this sample may be carry-over from other donors' samples. Sequencing used CD8+ T cells from cultured PBMCs, obtained from culture after CMV antigen stimulation. CDR3 bases: TGTGCCAGCAGCGCGGTGACAGAGCTTGCGAACACCGGGGAGCTGTTTTTT. Its translation: CASSAVTELANTGELFF.